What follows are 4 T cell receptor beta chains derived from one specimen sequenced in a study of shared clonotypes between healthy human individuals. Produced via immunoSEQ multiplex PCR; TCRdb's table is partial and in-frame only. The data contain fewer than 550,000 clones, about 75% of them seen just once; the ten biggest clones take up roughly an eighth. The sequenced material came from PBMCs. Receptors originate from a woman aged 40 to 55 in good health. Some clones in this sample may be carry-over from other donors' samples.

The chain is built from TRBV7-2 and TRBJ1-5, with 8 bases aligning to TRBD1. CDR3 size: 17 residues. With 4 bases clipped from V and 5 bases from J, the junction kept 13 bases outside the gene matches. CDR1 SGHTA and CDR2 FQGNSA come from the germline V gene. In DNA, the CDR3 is TGTGCCAGCAGCTCTGGACAGGGTTTGGTTACTGATCAGCCCCAGCATTTT. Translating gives CASSSGQGLVTDQPQHF.

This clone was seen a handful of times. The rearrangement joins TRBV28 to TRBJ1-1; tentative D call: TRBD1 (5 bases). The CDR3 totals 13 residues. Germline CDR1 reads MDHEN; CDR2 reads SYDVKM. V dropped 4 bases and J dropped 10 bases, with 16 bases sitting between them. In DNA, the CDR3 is TGTGCCAGCAGTTCGGAGGGAATAAGGGGAGCTTTCTTT. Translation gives CASSSEGIRGAFF.

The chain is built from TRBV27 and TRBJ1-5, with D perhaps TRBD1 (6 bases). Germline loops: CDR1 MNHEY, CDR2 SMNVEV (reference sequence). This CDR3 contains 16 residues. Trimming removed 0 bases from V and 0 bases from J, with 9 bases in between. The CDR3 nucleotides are TGTGCCAGCAGTTTATCCGGGACAAATAGCAATCAGCCCCAGCATTTT. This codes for CASSLSGTNSNQPQHF.

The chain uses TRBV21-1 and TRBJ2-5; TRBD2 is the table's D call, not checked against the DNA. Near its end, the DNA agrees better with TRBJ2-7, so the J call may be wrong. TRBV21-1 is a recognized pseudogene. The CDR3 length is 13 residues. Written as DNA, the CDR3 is TGTGCCAGCAGCAAAGGGGTCGGGTACGAGCAGTACTTC. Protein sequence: CASSKGVGYEQYF.